Below, one TCR beta chain is given with its context. The sample belongs to a study of T-cell reconstitution after alpha-beta-depleted transplantation in children. CDR3 length: 13 amino acids. The V end was cut by 6 bases, the J end by 0 bases, with 8 bases between. Unique molecular identifiers were used to barcode this TCRbeta library. MiXCR, run by TCRdb on the PCR reads, gives a single entry per CDR3 protein. The data contain about a million distinct CDR3 sequences, around 30% of them singletons. Sample: PBMCs, mostly from graft donor cells, taken 360 days after TCRalphabeta/CD19-depleted stem cell transplant. The J gene is TRBJ1-1, the V gene TRBV12-3 or TRBV12-4, with D hard to call. This clonotype originated in a boy younger than two who had a stem cell transplant for SCID, so the T cells may come from the graft donor. CDR3 bases: TGTGCCAGCAGCGGAACTCTGAACACTGAAGCTTTCTTT. This sequence encodes CASSGTLNTEAFF.